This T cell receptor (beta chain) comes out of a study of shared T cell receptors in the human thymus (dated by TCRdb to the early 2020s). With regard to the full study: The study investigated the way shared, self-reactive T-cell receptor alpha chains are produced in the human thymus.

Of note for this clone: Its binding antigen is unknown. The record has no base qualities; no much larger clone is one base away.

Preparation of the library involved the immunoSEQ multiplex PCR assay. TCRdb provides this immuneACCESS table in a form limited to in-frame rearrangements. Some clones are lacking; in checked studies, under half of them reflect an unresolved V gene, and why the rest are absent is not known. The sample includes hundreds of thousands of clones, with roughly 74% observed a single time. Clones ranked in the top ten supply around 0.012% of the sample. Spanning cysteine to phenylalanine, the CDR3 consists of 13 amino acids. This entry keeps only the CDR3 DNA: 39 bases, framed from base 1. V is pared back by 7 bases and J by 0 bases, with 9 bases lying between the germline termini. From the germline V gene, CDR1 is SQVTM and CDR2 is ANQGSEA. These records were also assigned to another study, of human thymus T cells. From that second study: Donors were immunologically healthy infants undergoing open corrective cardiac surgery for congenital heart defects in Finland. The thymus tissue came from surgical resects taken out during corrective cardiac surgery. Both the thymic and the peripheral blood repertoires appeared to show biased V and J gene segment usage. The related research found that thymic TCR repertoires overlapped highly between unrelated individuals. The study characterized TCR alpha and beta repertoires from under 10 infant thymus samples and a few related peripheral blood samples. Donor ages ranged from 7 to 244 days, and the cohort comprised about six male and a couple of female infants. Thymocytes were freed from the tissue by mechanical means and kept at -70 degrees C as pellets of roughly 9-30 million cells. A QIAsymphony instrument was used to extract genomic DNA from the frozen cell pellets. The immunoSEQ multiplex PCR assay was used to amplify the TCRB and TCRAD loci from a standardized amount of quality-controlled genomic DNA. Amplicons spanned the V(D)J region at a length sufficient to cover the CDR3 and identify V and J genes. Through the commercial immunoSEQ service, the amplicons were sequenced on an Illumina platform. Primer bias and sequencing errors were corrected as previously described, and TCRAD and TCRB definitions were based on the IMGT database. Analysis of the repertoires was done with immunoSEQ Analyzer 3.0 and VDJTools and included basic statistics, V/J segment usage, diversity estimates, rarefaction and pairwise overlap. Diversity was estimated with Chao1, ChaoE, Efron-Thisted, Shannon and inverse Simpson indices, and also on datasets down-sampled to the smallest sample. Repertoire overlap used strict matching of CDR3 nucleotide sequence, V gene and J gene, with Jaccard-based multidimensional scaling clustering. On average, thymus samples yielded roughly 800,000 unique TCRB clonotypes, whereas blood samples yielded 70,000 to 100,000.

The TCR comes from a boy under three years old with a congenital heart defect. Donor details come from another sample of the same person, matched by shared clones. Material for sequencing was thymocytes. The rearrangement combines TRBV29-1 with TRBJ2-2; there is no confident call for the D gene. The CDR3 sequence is CSARSTNTGELFF. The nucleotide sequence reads TGCAGCGCACGATCTACGAACACCGGGGAGCTGTTTTTT.